The entry that follows covers one TCR beta chain sequence. Source study methods: Estimated nucleated cell counts came from reference gene primer amplification. Clones were read by immunoSEQ multiplex PCR, and TCRdb kept only the in-frame ones, dropping some. That table is the source of V, J and clone size, and D and trimming were worked out from the DNA. The sample consists of 120,000 to 150,000 clones, 85% of them appearing once. The sample belongs to a study of blood T cell repertoires in COVID-19. Overall study context: The United States, Italy and Spain provided the acute and convalescent COVID-19 samples. The analysed material was cDNA or gDNA that came from T cells, B-cell-depleted T cells, or PBMCs.

The germline CDR1 and CDR2 sequences are SQVTM and ANQGSEA. The CDR3 consists of 13 residues. With V trimmed by 7 bases and J by 7 bases, 10 bases remained unmatched. This clonotype was sampled from a human donor with acute or convalescent COVID-19. The donor label of this sample is uncertain. Input material: peripheral blood. The chain employs TRBV29-1 and TRBJ1-1; 9 bases are shared with TRBD1. As DNA, the CDR3 is TGCAGCGGCCTACCGGGACAGGGCGGTGAAGCTTTCTTT. Residues: CSGLPGQGGEAFF.